The T cell receptor beta chain under discussion was sequenced for a study of graft-versus-host responses after intestinal transplantation. About the research overall: Recipients got multivisceral, liver-intestinal, or isolated intestinal transplants. Anti-thymocyte globulin induction, then tacrolimus and steroids for about 3 years, went to all recipients.

Notes on this clone: Its target is unknown.

Measured with immunoSEQ multiplex PCR; TCRdb has only the in-frame clones, and not every one. This table has about 98,000 clones, around 83% appearing once. The CDR3 extends over 12 amino acids. The germline CDR1 and CDR2 sequences are SEHNR and FQNEAQ (reference sequence). Trimming shortened V by 4 bases and J by 2 bases, and 6 bases separated the two germline ends. This receptor was obtained from a human donor who received an intestinal transplant. This material consisted of unstimulated CD8+ T cells sorted from spleen or lymph node cells, taken before intestinal transplant. V usage is TRBV7-9 and J usage is TRBJ2-7; D is possibly TRBD1 (5 bases). The CDR3 region is CASSSGTYEQYF. CDR3 DNA sequence: TGTGCCAGCAGCTCAGGGACCTACGAGCAGTACTTC.